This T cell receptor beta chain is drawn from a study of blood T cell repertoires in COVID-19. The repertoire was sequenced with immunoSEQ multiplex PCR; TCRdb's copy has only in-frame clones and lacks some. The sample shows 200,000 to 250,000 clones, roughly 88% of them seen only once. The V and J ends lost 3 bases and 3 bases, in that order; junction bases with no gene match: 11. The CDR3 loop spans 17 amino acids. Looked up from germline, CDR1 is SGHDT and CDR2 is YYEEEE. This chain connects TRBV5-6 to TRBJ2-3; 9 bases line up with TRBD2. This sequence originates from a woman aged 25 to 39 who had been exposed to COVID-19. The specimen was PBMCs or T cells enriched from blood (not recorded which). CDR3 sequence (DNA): TGTGCCAGCAGCTGGAAGTCAGGGACTAGCAGGACAGATACGCAGTATTTT. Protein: CASSWKSGTSRTDTQYF.